Shown below are 27 T cell receptor beta chains from a single sample sequenced in a study of blood T cell repertoires in COVID-19. This table comes from immunoSEQ multiplex PCR, and its TCRdb copy is limited to in-frame clones, with some not included. The data hold just over 650,000 clones, with 75% to 90% observed a single time. The sample taken for sequencing was peripheral blood. The receptors were gathered from a woman aged 18-29 years with acute or convalescent COVID-19.

This sequence joins TRBV29-1 and TRBJ2-7, with TRBD1 matching 8 bases. The CDR3 has 14 amino acids. Per germline, CDR1 SQVTM and CDR2 ANQGSEA. Germline trimming cut 6 bases from V and 6 bases from J; bases unmatched to any gene: 13. This chain's CDR3 is CSVWGAGGYSEQYF. CDR3 DNA sequence: TGCAGCGTGTGGGGGGCAGGGGGCTATAGCGAGCAGTACTTC.

The chain carries TRBV6-5 and TRBJ2-2; TRBD1 might be the D (7 bases). The CDR3 extends over 15 amino acids. V gave up 4 bases and J gave up 2 bases, with 11 bases separating them. Germline V lookup: CDR1 MNHEY, CDR2 SVGAGI. The DNA for the CDR3 is TGTGCCAGCAGTTGGGGGGACAGAAACACCGGGGAGCTGTTTTTT. Residues: CASSWGDRNTGELFF.

This clone was detected once. V gene TRBV19 combines with J gene TRBJ1-4; maybe TRBD1 (6 bases). Trimming shortened V by 7 bases and J by 6 bases, and 18 bases separated the two germline ends. Germline CDR1 and CDR2: LNHDA and SQIVND (reference sequence). This CDR3 has 15 amino acids. The CDR3 sequence is CASTSRGGADEKLFF. The CDR3 region has the DNA TGTGCCAGTACTTCTCGGGGGGGCGCGGATGAAAAACTGTTTTTT.

The chain joins TRBV2 to TRBJ2-7, with D maybe TRBD2 (6 bases). Germline V lookup: CDR1 SNHLY, CDR2 FYNNEI. CDR3 size: 16 residues. Trimming removed 3 bases from V and 0 bases from J, with 15 bases in between. CDR3 DNA: TGTGCCAGCAGTGAGGAGGGGCCCCTTAGCTCCTACGAGCAGTACTTC. This translates into CASSEEGPLSSYEQYF.

The chain links TRBV12-5 to TRBJ2-7; perhaps TRBD2 as D (5 bases). This CDR3 region has 15 residues. CDR1 is LGHNT and CDR2 is FRNRAP in the germline V gene. The V gene lost 1 base and the J gene lost 0 bases, with 10 bases spanning the gap. The CDR3 loop reads CASGLAGVSSYEQYF. In nucleotides, the CDR3 is TGTGCTAGTGGTTTGGCCGGGGTGAGCTCCTACGAGCAGTACTTC.

The rearrangement joins TRBV28 to TRBJ2-6; the D gene is possibly TRBD1 (6 bases). Germline values: CDR1 MDHEN, CDR2 SYDVKM. This CDR3 region has 16 residues. Between the trimmed V and J ends, which lost 8 bases and 0 bases, there was a span of 14 bases. The CDR3 loop is CASFRGRTSGANVLTF. The CDR3 DNA reads TGTGCCAGCTTCAGGGGAAGGACCTCTGGGGCCAACGTCCTGACTTTC.

This clone appeared a few times. CDR3 nucleotide sequence: TGTGCCAGCAGTGGAGGGCTCAGCTCCTATAATTCACCCCTCCACTTT. This translates into CASSGGLSSYNSPLHF. V gene TRBV6-1 combines with J gene TRBJ1-6; no firm D call. CDR1 is MNHNS and CDR2 is SASEGT in the germline V gene. There are 16 residues in the CDR3. Trimming left V 4 bases short and J 0 bases short, with 10 bases between.

The J gene is TRBJ1-2, the V gene TRBV11-2; TRBD1 is a possible D gene (6 bases). The CDR3 has 17 amino acids. The V gene's germline CDR1 is SGHAT and CDR2 FQNNGV. V gave up 4 bases and J gave up 0 bases, with 18 bases separating them. CDR3 nucleotides: TGTGCCAGCAGCTCACAACCACAGGGTTTTTCTAACTATGGCTACACCTTC. The encoded protein is CASSSQPQGFSNYGYTF. Looking up the rest from reference TRBV11-2 and TRBJ1-2 gives the full variable domain: EAGVAQSPRYKIIEKRQSVAFWCNPISGHATLYWYQQILGQGPKLLIQFQNNGVVDDSQLPKDRFSAERLKGVDSTLKIQPAKLEDSAVYLCASSSQPQGFSNYGYTFGSGTRLTVV.

The genes are TRBV10-3 and TRBJ2-3; 8 nucleotides agree with TRBD2. Germline CDR1 ENHRY, CDR2 SYGVKD. The CDR3 runs to 15 residues. V shed 8 bases and J 3 bases; nucleotides not matched to a gene: 10. CDR3 in DNA: TGTGCCATCCTTCGGGGGGGCGTTGGGACAGATACGCAGTATTTT. Amino acids: CAILRGGVGTDTQYF.

The chain is built from TRBV6-7 and TRBJ1-2; D not resolved. TRBV6-7 is flagged as an ORF with uncertain function. The CDR3 is 16 residues long. Trimming stripped 6 bases from V and 5 bases from J, with 22 bases between. The CDR3 is CASRRAGRPLGYGYTF. CDR3 nucleotides: TGTGCCAGCAGACGCGCTGGGAGACCTCTAGGGTATGGCTACACCTTC.

This chain links TRBV2 with TRBJ2-4, with a tentative D call TRBD2 (6 bases). Germline V gene sequence: CDR1 SNHLY, CDR2 FYNNEI. V lost 5 bases to trimming and J lost 8 bases, with 19 bases between them. The CDR3 consists of 15 residues. The CDR3 protein is CASSSAGPLRHIQYF. The CDR3 bases are TGTGCCAGCAGTTCCGCGGGACCCTTAAGACACATTCAGTACTTC. The entire variable domain, with the rest obtained from reference TRBV2 and TRBJ2-4, is as follows: EPEVTQTPSHQVTQMGQEVILRCVPISNHLYFYWYRQILGQKVEFLVSFYNNEISEKSEIFDDQFSVERPDGSNFTLKIRSTKLEDSAMYFCASSSAGPLRHIQYFGAGTRLSVL.

The rearrangement joins TRBV27 to TRBJ2-3; a possible D gene is TRBD1 (5 bases). Germline V gene sequence: CDR1 MNHEY, CDR2 SMNVEV (reference sequence). This CDR3 has 11 residues. Trimming took off 8 bases at V and 5 bases at J, with 8 bases between the two ends. The CDR3 reads CASQRGDTQYF. The CDR3 bases are TGTGCCAGCCAAAGGGGAGATACGCAGTATTTT.

This rearrangement joins TRBV4-1 to TRBJ1-2, with D unresolved. CDR1 is MGHRA, CDR2 YSYEKL, per germline. The CDR3 totals 15 residues. Deletions cut 0 bases from V and 0 bases from J, with 8 bases between. The CDR3 DNA follows: TGCGCCAGCAGCCAAGAGAGGACTGCTAACTATGGCTACACCTTC. It codes for CASSQERTANYGYTF.

The chain joins TRBV3-1 (or the pseudogene TRBV3-2) to TRBJ1-1; TRBD1 might be the D (6 bases). The CDR3 loop spans 15 amino acids. Germline V CDR1 and CDR2: LGHDT, YNNKEL (reference sequence). Between the trimmed V and J ends, which lost 0 bases and 1 base, there was a span of 9 bases. The CDR3 region has the DNA TGTGCCAGCAGCCAAGACGGGGGGCCGAACACTGAAGCTTTCTTT. Translated, it gives CASSQDGGPNTEAFF.

This rearrangement joins TRBV11-2 to TRBJ2-7, with D possibly matching TRBD1 (5 bases). Trimming removed 1 base from V and 4 bases from J, with 11 bases in between. Germline-derived CDR1 and CDR2 are SGHAT and FQNNGV. The CDR3 sequence is 14 residues long. As DNA, the CDR3 is TGTGCCAGCAGCTTAGGGCAGGGTGTTTACGAGCAGTACTTC. This sequence encodes CASSLGQGVYEQYF.

This chain links TRBV3-1 (or the pseudogene TRBV3-2) with TRBJ1-1; D is possibly TRBD1 (5 bases). The CDR3 is 13 residues long. Germline CDR1 and CDR2: LGHDT and YNNKEL (reference sequence). The germline V and J ends were trimmed by 1 base and 11 bases, with 14 bases remaining between them. The CDR3 DNA reads as TGTGCCAGCAGCCAAGCGGGCCAGGGCACGGCTTTCTTT. Protein sequence: CASSQAGQGTAFF.

To note about this clone: Other DNA sequences within the sample encode an identical CDR3. J is TRBJ2-7 and V is TRBV3-1 (or the pseudogene TRBV3-2); 7 nucleotides match TRBD2. The CDR3 loop spans 12 amino acids. Germline trimming cut 1 base from V and 7 bases from J; bases unmatched to any gene: 1. Germline loops: CDR1 LGHDT, CDR2 YNNKEL (reference sequence). The CDR3 region is CASSQVGGEQYF. CDR3 bases: TGTGCCAGCAGCCAAGTCGGGGGGGAGCAGTACTTC.

The CDR3 loop reads CATSPYLMEIQYLRGYGYTF. The CDR3 DNA reads TGTGCCACCAGCCCCTATCTTATGGAAATTCAATATCTAAGGGGCTATGGCTACACCTTC. The gene calls are TRBV15 and TRBJ1-2; a weak D match, TRBD1 (5 bases). CDR1 is LNHNV and CDR2 is YYDKDF in the germline V gene (reference sequence). Trimming removed 5 bases from V and 4 bases from J, with 32 bases in between. The CDR3 runs 20 residues.

The V and J genes are TRBV18 and TRBJ1-2, with TRBD1 identical over 7 bases. With V trimmed by 5 bases and J by 0 bases, 3 bases remained unmatched. CDR3 length equals 14 residues. CDR1 is KGHSH, CDR2 LQKENI, per germline. CDR3 DNA: TGTGCCAGCTCATCCACAGGGGCTAACTATGGCTACACCTTC. Protein sequence: CASSSTGANYGYTF.

The chain recombines TRBV10-3 with TRBJ2-7, with D perhaps matching TRBD1 (6 bases). V lost 7 bases, J lost 3 bases, and 10 bases lay in between. Germline-derived CDR1 and CDR2 are ENHRY and SYGVKD. The CDR3 totals 12 residues. The CDR3 region has the DNA TGTGCCATCAAAGGGGACAACTACGAGCAGTACTTC. Residues: CAIKGDNYEQYF.

The chain employs TRBV13 and TRBJ1-2; D remains unclear. CDR1 PRHDT and CDR2 FYEKMQ come from the germline V gene (reference sequence). V was clipped by 8 bases and J by 0 bases, with 13 bases between them. There are 14 residues in the CDR3. The CDR3 region is CASEVRLTNYGYTF. CDR3 nucleotides: TGTGCCAGCGAGGTGAGACTCACTAACTATGGCTACACCTTC.

V and J are TRBV11-1 and TRBJ1-2, with D tentatively TRBD1 (5 bases). V shed 5 bases and J shed 13 bases, with 20 bases lying between them. The germline V gene has CDR1 SGHAT and CDR2 FQDESV (reference sequence). This CDR3 region has 13 residues. The CDR3 sequence: CASSPDTRGWGTF. CDR3 DNA: TGTGCCAGCAGCCCGGACACCCGAGGCTGGGGCACCTTC. The full variable domain, in which reference TRBV11-1 and TRBJ1-2 provide the parts outside the CDR3, is EAEVAQSPRYKITEKSQAVAFWCDPISGHATLYWYRQILGQGPELLVQFQDESVVDDSQLPKDRFSAERLKGVDSTLKIQPAELGDSAMYLCASSPDTRGWGTFGSGTRLTVV.

The genes are TRBV24-1 and TRBJ1-2, with D possibly TRBD1 on 6 matching bases. The V gene's germline CDR1 is KGHDR and CDR2 SFDVKD. The CDR3 is 11 amino acids. The V end lost 4 bases, the J end lost 14 bases, and 13 bases lay between the germline ends. CDR3 coding DNA: TGTGCCACCAGTGACTACAGGGTCCGGACCTTC. Its protein product is CATSDYRVRTF.

This clone is a singleton in its sample. V usage is TRBV12-3 or TRBV12-4 and J usage is TRBJ2-7, with D uncertain. The CDR3 runs to 12 residues. Trimming removed 6 bases from V and 3 bases from J, with 9 bases in between. DNA of the CDR3: TGTGCCAGCAGCTCAGGCCGCTACGAGCAGTACTTC. This translates into CASSSGRYEQYF.

The V gene is TRBV7-2, the J gene TRBJ2-7; 7 bases match TRBD1. The V gene end was trimmed by 5 bases and the J gene end by 0 bases; junction bases not matched to a gene: 7. Germline CDR1 is SGHTA and CDR2 is FQGNSA. There are 15 residues in the CDR3. As DNA, the CDR3 is TGTGCCAGCAGCGGAAGACAGGGCGGCTCCTACGAGCAGTACTTC. This translates into CASSGRQGGSYEQYF.

In this sample, this clone turned up a few times. V usage is TRBV29-1 and J usage is TRBJ1-6; D unclear. Germline V CDR1 and CDR2: SQVTM, ANQGSEA. CDR3 length: 13 amino acids. Trimming removed 6 bases at V and 7 bases at J, with 13 bases between. The CDR3 protein is CSVRSSPNSPLHF. CDR3 DNA sequence: TGCAGCGTCAGGTCCTCGCCAAATTCACCCCTCCACTTT.

The chain combines TRBV27 with TRBJ1-3, with D possibly TRBD1 on 5 matching bases. V lost 0 bases and J lost 3, with 6 bases in between. Germline lookup yields CDR1 MNHEY and CDR2 SMNVEV (reference sequence). The CDR3 spans 14 residues. The chain's CDR3 is CASSLSGLGNTIYF. The CDR3 coding sequence is TGTGCCAGCAGTTTATCGGGGCTTGGAAACACCATATATTTT.